The rows below give T cell receptor beta chains drawn from one sample of a study of sequential checkpoint blockade in melanoma. The assay was immunoSEQ multiplex PCR, and TCRdb's table has in-frame clones only and misses some. The sample contains about 6,100 clones, 26% of which appear only once. The specimen was tumor tissue (inferred from file names), collected from a patient given nivolumab and ipilimumab in sequence. The receptors originated from a human donor with melanoma. CDR3s leave out the opening cysteine and the closing phenylalanine or tryptophan.

>TRBJ2-7|TRBV5-1
ASSSSGHTYEQY
>TRBJ2-3|TRBV6-8
AISARQGPTSTDTQY
>TRBJ1-1|TRBV11-3
ASSPLGDPYTEAF
>TRBJ1-3|TRBV5-1
ASSPRGLSGNTIY
>TRBJ2-1|TRBV19
ASSKLATVYNEQF
>TRBJ1-1|TRBV28
ASSLYAGVGAF
>TRBJ2-1|TRBV9
ASSRTSGAHNEQF
>TRBJ1-3|TRBV23-1
ASSQEEAAGNTIY
>TRBJ1-4|TRBV7-2
ASSSRGDEKLF
>TRBJ1-2|TRBV29-1
SVSDRYYGYT
>TRBJ2-7|TRBV29-1
SVAPGEDEQY
>TRBJ2-4|TRBV19
ASSRGGLAKNIQY
>TRBJ2-7|TRBV15
ATSRTTSGGSYEQY
>TRBJ1-2|TRBV6-8
ASSSPTGGLDGYT
>TRBJ1-5|TRBV19
ASSTPYSNQPQH
>TRBJ2-5|TRBV12-5
ASGSYRLAGGQETQY
>TRBJ2-5|TRBV9
ASSGQGGGAKTQY
>TRBJ2-6|TRBV6-8
ASSGQGSGANVLT
>TRBJ2-3|TRBV7-2
ASSLALRDTQY
>TRBJ2-7|TRBV5-1
ASSPRAQPYEQY
>TRBJ2-5|TRBV11-3
ASSLDGGPFQETQY
>TRBJ2-1|TRBV7-6
ASSLGPSSYNEQF
>TRBJ2-5|TRBV5-1
ASSFAGTGEETQY
>TRBJ1-2|TRBV28
ASTFRGQGRYGYT
>TRBJ2-7|TRBV23-1
ASSLGNSYEQY
>TRBJ1-1|TRBV6-8
ASSYRVNTEAF
>TRBJ2-1|TRBV11-3
ASTLQSSGAYNEQF
>TRBJ2-5|TRBV9
ASSVGAGGVETQY
>TRBJ1-4|TRBV28
ASSPPGITNEKLF
>TRBJ2-7|TRBV6-8
ASSYGQGIYEQY
>TRBJ2-1|TRBV29-1
SVVGSLSSYNEQF
>TRBJ2-2|TRBV11-3
ASSGRLASNTGELF
>TRBJ2-7|TRBV6-8
ASSSNRGRGEQY
>TRBJ1-3|TRBV18
ASSPLVNGPGNTIY
>TRBJ2-1|TRBV18
ASSWASGDNEQF
>TRBJ1-1|TRBV19
ASTGGNTEAF
>TRBJ2-6|TRBV19
ASSIRVSGANVLT
>TRBJ2-2|TRBV9
ASKAGLTGELF
>TRBJ1-1|TRBV29-1
SAGQMNTEAF
>TRBJ1-3|TRBV11-3
ASSATTVSGNTIY